This T cell receptor (beta chain) was identified in a study of blood T cell repertoires in COVID-19. Only in-frame clones appear in the TCRdb table, and some are missing; sequencing was by immunoSEQ multiplex PCR. The sample lists about 280,000 clones; roughly 85% were seen once. This CDR3 is built from 17 residues. V was shortened by 4 bases and J by 0 bases, with 19 bases between the two germline ends. In germline, CDR1 is GTSNPN, CDR2 SVGIG (reference sequence). This clone has just a few counts. The chain combines TRBV30 with TRBJ1-3; D ambiguous. This TCR was recovered from a man between 50 and 59 years old with active or convalescent COVID-19. Source material: peripheral blood. The CDR3 is CAWTRTSGASSGNTIYF. In DNA form, the CDR3 reads TGTGCCTGGACCCGTACATCAGGCGCCAGCTCTGGAAACACCATATATTTT.